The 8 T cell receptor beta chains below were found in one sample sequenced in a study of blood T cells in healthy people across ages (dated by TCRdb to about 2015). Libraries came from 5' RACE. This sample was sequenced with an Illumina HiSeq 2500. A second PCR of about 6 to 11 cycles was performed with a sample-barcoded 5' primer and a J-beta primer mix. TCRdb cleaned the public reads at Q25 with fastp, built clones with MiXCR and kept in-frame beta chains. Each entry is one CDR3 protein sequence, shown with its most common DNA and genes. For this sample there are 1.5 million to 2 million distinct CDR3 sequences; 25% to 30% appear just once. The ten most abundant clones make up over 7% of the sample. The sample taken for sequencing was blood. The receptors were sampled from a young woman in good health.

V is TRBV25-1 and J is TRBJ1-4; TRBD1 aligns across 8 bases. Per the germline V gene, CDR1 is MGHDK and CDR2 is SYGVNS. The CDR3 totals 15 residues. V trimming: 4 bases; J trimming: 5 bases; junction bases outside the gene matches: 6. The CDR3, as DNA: TGTGCCAGCAGTGCATCGACAGGGGCCAATGAAAAACTGTTTTTT. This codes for CASSASTGANEKLFF.

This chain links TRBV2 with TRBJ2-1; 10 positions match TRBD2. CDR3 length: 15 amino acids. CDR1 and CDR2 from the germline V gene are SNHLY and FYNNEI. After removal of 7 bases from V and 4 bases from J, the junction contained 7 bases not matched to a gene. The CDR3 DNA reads TGTGCCAGCACCCGTGAGCGGGGGGGGTACAATGAGCAGTTCTTC. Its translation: CASTRERGGYNEQFF.

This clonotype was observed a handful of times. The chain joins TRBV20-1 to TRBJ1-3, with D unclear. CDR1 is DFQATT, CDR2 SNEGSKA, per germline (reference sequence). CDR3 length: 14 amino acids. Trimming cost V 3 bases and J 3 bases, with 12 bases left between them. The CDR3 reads CSASWVVHGNTIYF. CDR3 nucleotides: TGCAGTGCTAGCTGGGTCGTGCATGGAAACACCATATATTTT.

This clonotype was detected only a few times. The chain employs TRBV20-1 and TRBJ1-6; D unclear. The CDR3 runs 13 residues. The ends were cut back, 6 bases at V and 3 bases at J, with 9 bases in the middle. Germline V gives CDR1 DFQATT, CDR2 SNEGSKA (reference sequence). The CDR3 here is CSAAADYNSPLHF. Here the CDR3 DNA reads TGCAGTGCCGCGGCAGACTATAATTCACCCCTCCACTTT.

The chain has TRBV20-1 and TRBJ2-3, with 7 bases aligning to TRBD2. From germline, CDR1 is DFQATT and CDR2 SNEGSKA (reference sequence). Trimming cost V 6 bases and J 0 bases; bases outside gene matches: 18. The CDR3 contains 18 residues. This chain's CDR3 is CSALPGEGPMFSTDTQYF. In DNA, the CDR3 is TGCAGTGCACTACCCGGGGAGGGCCCCATGTTTAGCACAGATACGCAGTATTTT.

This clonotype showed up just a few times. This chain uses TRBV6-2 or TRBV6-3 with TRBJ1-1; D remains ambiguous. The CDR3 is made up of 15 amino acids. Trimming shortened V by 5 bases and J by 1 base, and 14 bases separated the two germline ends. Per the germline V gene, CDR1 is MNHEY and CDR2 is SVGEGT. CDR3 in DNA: TGTGCCAGCAGTACCCGGAGAAACGCGAACACTGAAGCTTTCTTT. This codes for CASSTRRNANTEAFF.

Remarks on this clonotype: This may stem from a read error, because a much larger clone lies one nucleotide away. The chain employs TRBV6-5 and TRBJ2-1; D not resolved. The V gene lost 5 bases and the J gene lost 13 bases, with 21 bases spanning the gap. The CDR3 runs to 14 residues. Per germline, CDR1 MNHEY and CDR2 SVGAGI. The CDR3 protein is CASSPRVYDPTQFF. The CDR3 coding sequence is TGTGCCAGCAGTCCACGGGTCTACGATCCGACCCAGTTCTTC.

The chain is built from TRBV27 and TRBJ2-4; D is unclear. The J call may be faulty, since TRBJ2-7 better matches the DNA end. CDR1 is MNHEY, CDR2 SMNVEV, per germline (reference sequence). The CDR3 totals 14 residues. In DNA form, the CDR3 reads TGTGCCAGCAGTTTGAAGGTAGGGACCTACGAGCAGTACTTC. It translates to CASSLKVGTYEQYF.